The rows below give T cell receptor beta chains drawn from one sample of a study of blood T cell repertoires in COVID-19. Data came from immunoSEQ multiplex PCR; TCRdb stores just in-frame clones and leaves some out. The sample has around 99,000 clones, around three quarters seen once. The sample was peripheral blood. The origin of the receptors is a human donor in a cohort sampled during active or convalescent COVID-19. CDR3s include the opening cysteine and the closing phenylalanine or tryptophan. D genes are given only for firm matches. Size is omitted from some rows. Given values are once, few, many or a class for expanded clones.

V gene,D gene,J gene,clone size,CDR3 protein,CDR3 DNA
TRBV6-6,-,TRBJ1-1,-,CASRRQENTEAFF,TGTGCCAGCCGAAGACAAGAGAACACTGAAGCTTTCTTT
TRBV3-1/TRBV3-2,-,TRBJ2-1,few,CASSQGTSRFYEQFF,TGTGCCAGCAGCCAAGGGACATCTAGATTTTATGAGCAGTTCTTC
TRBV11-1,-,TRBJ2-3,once,CASSLDPRYTQYF,TGTGCCAGCAGCTTAGACCCCAGATATACGCAGTATTTT
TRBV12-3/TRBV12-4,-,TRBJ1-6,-,CASSRQNSPLHF,TGTGCCAGCAGTAGACAGAATTCACCCCTCCACTTT
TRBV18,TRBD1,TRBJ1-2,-,CASSPGGQGNYGYTF,TGTGCCAGCTCACCAGGGGGACAGGGCAACTATGGCTACACCTTC
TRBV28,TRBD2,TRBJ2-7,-,CASIEGGRPYEQYF,TGTGCCAGCATTGAGGGCGGGAGACCCTACGAGCAGTACTTC
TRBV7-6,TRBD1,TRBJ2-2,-,CASSLNGVGGQGARAGELFF,TGTGCCAGCAGCTTAAATGGTGTCGGGGGACAGGGGGCGCGTGCCGGGGAGCTGTTTTTT
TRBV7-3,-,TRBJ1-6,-,CASSLLVGADSPLHF,TGTGCCAGCAGCTTACTGGTAGGGGCAGATTCACCCCTCCACTTT
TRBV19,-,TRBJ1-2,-,CASSMALGQTSYGYTF,TGTGCCAGTAGTATGGCCCTAGGACAAACAAGCTATGGCTACACCTTC
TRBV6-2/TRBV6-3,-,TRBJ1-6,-,CASSYSFEASPLHF,TGTGCCAGCAGTTACTCGTTCGAGGCTTCACCCCTCCACTTT
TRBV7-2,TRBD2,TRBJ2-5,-,CASSAGRETQYF,TGTGCCAGCTCAGCGGGGCGGGAGACCCAGTACTTC
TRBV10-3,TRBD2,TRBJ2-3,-,CAISEAGLTGNTQYF,TGTGCCATCAGTGAAGCGGGACTGACTGGGAATACGCAGTATTTT
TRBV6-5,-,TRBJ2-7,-,CASSLGDYEQYF,TGTGCCAGCAGCCTCGGGGACTACGAGCAGTACTTC
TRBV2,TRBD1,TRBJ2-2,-,CASRGQGAPGELFF,TGTGCCAGCAGGGGACAGGGGGCCCCCGGGGAGCTGTTTTTT
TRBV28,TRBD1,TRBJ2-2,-,CASSFGQVNTGELFF,TGTGCCAGCAGTTTCGGACAGGTGAACACCGGGGAGCTGTTTTTT
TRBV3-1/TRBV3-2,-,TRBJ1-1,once,CASSRRQVRDTEAFF,TGTGCCAGCAGCCGACGACAGGTAAGGGACACTGAAGCTTTCTTT
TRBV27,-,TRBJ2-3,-,CASSSHERTDTQYF,TGTGCCAGCAGTTCACACGAACGAACAGATACGCAGTATTTT
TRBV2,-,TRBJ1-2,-,CASADRVRLGYTF,TGTGCCAGCGCCGACCGGGTGCGCTTAGGCTACACCTTC
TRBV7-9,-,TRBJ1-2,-,CASSLDRDGYGYTF,TGTGCCAGCAGCTTAGACAGGGACGGTTATGGCTACACCTTC
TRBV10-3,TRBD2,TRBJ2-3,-,CAISDLGLAADTQYF,TGTGCCATCAGTGATTTGGGACTAGCGGCAGATACGCAGTATTTT
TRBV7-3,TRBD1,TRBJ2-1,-,CASSDGQGFDEQFF,TGTGCCAGCAGCGACGGACAGGGATTCGATGAGCAGTTCTTC
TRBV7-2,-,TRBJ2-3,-,CASSPKARLGTDTQYF,TGTGCCAGCAGCCCTAAGGCACGACTCGGCACAGATACGCAGTATTTT
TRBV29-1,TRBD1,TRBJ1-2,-,CSVLRGQYGYTF,TGCAGCGTTCTAAGGGGACAGTATGGCTACACCTTC
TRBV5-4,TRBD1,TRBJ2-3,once,CASSVGSGQGLHTQYF,TGTGCCAGCAGCGTGGGATCCGGACAGGGGTTGCATACGCAGTATTTT
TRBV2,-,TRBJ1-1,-,CASRDRNLNTEAFF,TGTGCCAGCAGGGACAGAAATCTGAACACTGAAGCTTTCTTT
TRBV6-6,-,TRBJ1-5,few,CASSYYSNQPQHF,TGTGCCAGCAGTTACTATTCGAATCAGCCCCAGCATTTT
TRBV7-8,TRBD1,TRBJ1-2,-,CASSLKQGAAYGYTF,TGTGCCAGCAGCCTAAAACAGGGGGCGGCTTATGGCTACACCTTC
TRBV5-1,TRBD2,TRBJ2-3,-,CASSLDAGTSGTDTQYF,TGCGCCAGCAGCTTGGATGCCGGGACTAGCGGCACAGATACGCAGTATTTT
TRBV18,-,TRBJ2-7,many,CASSPTGMGEQYF,TGTGCCAGCTCACCCACAGGGATGGGCGAGCAGTACTTC
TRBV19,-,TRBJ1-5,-,CASSILYSNQPQHF,TGTGCCAGTAGTATTCTTTATAGCAATCAGCCCCAGCATTTT
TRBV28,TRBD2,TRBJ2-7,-,CASSLAGGPYEQYF,TGTGCCAGCAGTTTAGCGGGAGGGCCGTACGAGCAGTACTTC
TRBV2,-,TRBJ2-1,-,CASTSYNEQFF,TGTGCCAGCACCTCTTACAATGAGCAGTTCTTC
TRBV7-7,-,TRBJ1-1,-,CASSPLRGSSTEAFF,TGTGCTAGCAGCCCCCTAAGAGGTAGTAGCACTGAAGCTTTCTTT
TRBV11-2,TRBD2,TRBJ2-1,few,CASSSLELAGGVNEQFF,TGTGCCAGCAGCTCCCTAGAACTAGCGGGGGGGGTCAATGAGCAGTTCTTC
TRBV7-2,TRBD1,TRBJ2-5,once,CASSSGQGFQETQYF,TGTGCCAGCAGCTCAGGACAGGGTTTTCAAGAGACCCAGTACTTC
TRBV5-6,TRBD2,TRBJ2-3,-,CASSYYGLARTDTQYF,TGTGCCAGCAGCTATTACGGACTAGCTCGGACAGATACGCAGTATTTT
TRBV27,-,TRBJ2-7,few,CASSRVGSYEQYF,TGTGCCAGCAGTCGGGTGGGCTCCTACGAGCAGTACTTC
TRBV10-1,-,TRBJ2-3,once,CASSETSVGPGGLDTQYF,TGCGCCAGCAGTGAGACGAGCGTAGGTCCAGGGGGGTTGGATACGCAGTATTTT
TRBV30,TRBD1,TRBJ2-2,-,CAWSFPGGALISSTGELFF,TGTGCCTGGAGTTTCCCAGGGGGCGCTCTGATTTCCAGCACCGGGGAGCTGTTTTTT
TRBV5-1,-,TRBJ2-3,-,CASSFKHVFTDTQYF,TGCGCCAGCAGCTTTAAACACGTTTTCACAGATACGCAGTATTTT
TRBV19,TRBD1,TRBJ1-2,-,CASSITGGGGYTF,TGTGCCAGTAGTATAACAGGGGGCGGTGGCTACACCTTC
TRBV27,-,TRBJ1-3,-,CASSLSGVSGNTIYF,TGTGCCAGCAGTTTGTCAGGGGTCTCGGGAAACACCATATATTTT
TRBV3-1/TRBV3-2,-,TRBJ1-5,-,CASSQEMYRVYQPQHF,TGTGCCAGCAGCCAAGAGATGTACAGGGTCTATCAGCCCCAGCATTTT
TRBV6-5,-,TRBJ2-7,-,CASSIQGLSEQYF,TGTGCCAGCAGTATACAGGGCCTGAGCGAGCAGTACTTC
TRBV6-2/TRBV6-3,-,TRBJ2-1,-,CASSLTVSGYNEQFF,TGTGCCAGCAGTCTGACTGTGTCCGGTTACAATGAGCAGTTCTTC
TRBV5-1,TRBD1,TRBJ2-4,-,CASSPGTIGTGGMSGIQYF,TGCGCCAGCAGCCCGGGTACCATAGGGACAGGGGGAATGTCAGGCATTCAGTACTTC
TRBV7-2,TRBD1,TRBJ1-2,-,CASSFDRAGSNYGYTF,TGTGCCAGCAGCTTCGACAGGGCGGGTTCTAACTATGGCTACACCTTC
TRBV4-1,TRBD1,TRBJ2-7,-,CASSPPLGQGFEQYF,TGCGCCAGCAGCCCCCCCCTGGGACAGGGGTTCGAGCAGTACTTC
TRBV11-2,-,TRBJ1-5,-,CASSWDQGYQHF,TGTGCCAGCAGCTGGGACCAGGGGTACCAGCATTTT
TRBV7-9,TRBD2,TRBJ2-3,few,CASSGGWDWRGGSTDTQYF,TGTGCCAGCAGCGGAGGTTGGGACTGGCGGGGGGGAAGTACAGATACGCAGTATTTT
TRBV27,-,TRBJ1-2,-,CASSLDAGNYGYTF,TGTGCCAGCAGTTTAGATGCAGGGAACTATGGCTACACCTTC
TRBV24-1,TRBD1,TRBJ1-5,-,CATSGQGPQPQHF,TGTGCCACCTCGGGACAGGGACCTCAGCCCCAGCATTTT
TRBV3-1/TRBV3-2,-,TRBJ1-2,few,CASSQAPGGGYGYTF,TGTGCCAGCAGCCAAGCACCGGGGGGGGGATATGGCTACACCTTC